This T cell receptor (beta chain) was sequenced during a study of PD-1 blockade in classical Hodgkin lymphoma. Looking at the study overall: Nivolumab dosed at 3 mg/kg went to patients intravenously every 2 weeks. General observations from the study: Patients who initiated nivolumab within 1 year of ASCT were excluded. A reduction in baseline TCR diversity was reportedly seen in newly diagnosed patients relative to healthy donors.

Profiled with immunoSEQ multiplex PCR; TCRdb holds only in-frame clones, not every one. The data hold 20,000 to 25,000 clones, with about three quarters observed a single time. On this clone itself: What it binds is not known.

All trial patients relapsed after autologous stem cell transplantation. The germline gives CDR1 SGHNT, CDR2 YYREEE (reference sequence). This CDR3 region has 15 residues. Trimming at V came to 4 bases and at J to 5 bases, leaving 5 bases not matched to a gene. The input for sequencing was peripheral blood mononuclear cells (PBMCs), taken at baseline. The chain links TRBV5-4 to TRBJ1-4; TRBD1 matches 10 bases. This clonotype originated in a human donor with classical Hodgkin lymphoma. CDR3 sequence reads: CASSPDRGQNEKLFF. Here the CDR3 DNA reads TGTGCCAGCAGCCCAGACAGGGGGCAAAATGAAAAACTGTTTTTT.